This TCR beta chain was sequenced in a study of blood T cell repertoires in COVID-19. Whole-study context: Acute and convalescent COVID-19 samples came from the United States, Italy and Spain. Sources were T cells, B-cell-depleted T cells, or PBMCs; the material itself was cDNA or gDNA.

This clone was detected only once. V was clipped by 2 bases and J by 8 bases, with 15 bases between them. There are 14 residues in the CDR3. The germline V gene encodes CDR1 MNHEY and CDR2 SVGAGI. The protocol was immunoSEQ multiplex PCR, while the TCRdb copy is restricted to in-frame clones and leaves out a portion. The sample holds about 150,000 clones, roughly 81% seen once. What was sequenced was peripheral blood. The sequence was obtained from a woman aged 80 or over with COVID-19, enrolled during active disease. The chain combines TRBV6-5 with TRBJ1-2; D gene unclear. This chain's CDR3 is CASSYGGRTGGYTF. CDR3 bases: TGTGCCAGCAGTTACGGAGGCAGGACGGGCGGCTACACCTTC.